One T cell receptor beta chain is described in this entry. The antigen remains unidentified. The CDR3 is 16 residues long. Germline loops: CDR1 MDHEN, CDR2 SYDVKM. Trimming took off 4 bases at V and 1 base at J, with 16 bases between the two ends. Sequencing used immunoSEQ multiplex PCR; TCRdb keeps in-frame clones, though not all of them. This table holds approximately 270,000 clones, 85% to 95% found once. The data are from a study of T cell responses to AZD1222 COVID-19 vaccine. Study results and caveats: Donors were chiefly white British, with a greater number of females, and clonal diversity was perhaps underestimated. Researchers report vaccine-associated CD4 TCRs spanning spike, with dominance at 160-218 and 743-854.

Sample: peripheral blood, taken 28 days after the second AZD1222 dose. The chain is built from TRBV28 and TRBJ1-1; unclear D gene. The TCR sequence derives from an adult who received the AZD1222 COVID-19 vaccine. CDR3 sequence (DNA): TGTGCCAGCAGTTCATATCCAGAGCGGGAGAACACTGAAGCTTTCTTT. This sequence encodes CASSSYPERENTEAFF.